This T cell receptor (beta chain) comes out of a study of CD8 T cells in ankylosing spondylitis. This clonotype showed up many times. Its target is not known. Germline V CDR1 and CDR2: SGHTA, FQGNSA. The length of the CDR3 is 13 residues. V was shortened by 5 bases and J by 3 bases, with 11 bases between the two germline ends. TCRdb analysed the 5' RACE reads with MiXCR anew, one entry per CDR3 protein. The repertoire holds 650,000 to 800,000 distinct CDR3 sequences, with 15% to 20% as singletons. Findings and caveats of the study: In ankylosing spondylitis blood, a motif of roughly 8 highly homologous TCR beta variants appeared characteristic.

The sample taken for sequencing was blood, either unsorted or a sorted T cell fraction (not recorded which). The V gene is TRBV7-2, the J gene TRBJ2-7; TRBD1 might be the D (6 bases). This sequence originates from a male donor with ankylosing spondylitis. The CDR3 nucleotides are TGTGCCAGCAGCCCCCGGGACAACTACGAGCAGTACTTC. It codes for CASSPRDNYEQYF. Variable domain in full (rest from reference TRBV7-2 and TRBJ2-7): GAGVSQSPSNKVTEKGKDVELRCDPISGHTALYWYRQSLGQGLEFLIYFQGNSAPDKSGLPSDRFSAERTGGSVSTLTIQRTQQEDSAVYLCASSPRDNYEQYFGPGTRLTVT.